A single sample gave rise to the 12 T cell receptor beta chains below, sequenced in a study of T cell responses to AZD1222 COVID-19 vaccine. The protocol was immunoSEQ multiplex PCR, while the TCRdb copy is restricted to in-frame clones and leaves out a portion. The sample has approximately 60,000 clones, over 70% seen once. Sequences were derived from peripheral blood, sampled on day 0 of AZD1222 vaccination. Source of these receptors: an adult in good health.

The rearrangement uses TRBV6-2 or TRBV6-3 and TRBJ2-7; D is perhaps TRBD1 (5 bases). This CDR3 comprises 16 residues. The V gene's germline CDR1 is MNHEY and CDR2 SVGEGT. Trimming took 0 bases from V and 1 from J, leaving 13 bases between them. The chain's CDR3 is CASSYSSSPGSYEQYF. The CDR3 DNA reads TGTGCCAGCAGTTACTCGAGCTCCCCAGGGTCCTACGAGCAGTACTTC.

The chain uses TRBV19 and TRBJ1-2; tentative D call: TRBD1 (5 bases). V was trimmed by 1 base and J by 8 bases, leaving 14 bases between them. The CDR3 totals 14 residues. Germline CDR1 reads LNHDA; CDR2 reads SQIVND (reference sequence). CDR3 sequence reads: CASSIVGVPGGYTF. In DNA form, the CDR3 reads TGTGCCAGTAGTATAGTGGGGGTGCCTGGAGGCTACACCTTC.

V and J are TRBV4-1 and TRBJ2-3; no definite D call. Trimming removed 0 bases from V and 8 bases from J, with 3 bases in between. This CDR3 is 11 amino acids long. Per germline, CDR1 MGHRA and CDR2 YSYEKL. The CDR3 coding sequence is TGCGCCAGCAGCCAAGACGCTACGCAGTATTTT. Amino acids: CASSQDATQYF.

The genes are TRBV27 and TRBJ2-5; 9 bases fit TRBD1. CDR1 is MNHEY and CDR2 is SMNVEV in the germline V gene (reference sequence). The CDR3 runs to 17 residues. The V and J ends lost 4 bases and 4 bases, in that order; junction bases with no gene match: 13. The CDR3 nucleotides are TGTGCCAGCAGTTCCCTCGGGACAGGGTTAGGCGTAGAGACCCAGTACTTC. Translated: CASSSLGTGLGVETQYF.

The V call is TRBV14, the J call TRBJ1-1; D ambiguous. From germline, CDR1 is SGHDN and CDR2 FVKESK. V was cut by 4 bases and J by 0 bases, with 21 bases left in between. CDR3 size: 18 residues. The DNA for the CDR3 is TGTGCCAGCAGCCCACGGAAGGCGGCAACCGCTATGAACACTGAAGCTTTCTTT. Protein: CASSPRKAATAMNTEAFF.

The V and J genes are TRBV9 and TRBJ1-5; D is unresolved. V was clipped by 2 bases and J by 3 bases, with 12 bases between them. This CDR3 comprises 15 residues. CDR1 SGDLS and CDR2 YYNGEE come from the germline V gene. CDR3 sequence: CASSVGPFPNQPQHF. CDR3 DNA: TGTGCCAGCAGCGTTGGCCCGTTCCCCAATCAGCCCCAGCATTTT.

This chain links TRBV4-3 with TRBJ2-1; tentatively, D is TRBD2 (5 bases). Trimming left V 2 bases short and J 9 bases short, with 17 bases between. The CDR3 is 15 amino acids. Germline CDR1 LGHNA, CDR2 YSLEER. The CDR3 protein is CASSQSGSGTTEQFF. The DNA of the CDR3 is TGCGCCAGCAGCCAATCGGGGAGCGGTACAACTGAGCAGTTCTTC.

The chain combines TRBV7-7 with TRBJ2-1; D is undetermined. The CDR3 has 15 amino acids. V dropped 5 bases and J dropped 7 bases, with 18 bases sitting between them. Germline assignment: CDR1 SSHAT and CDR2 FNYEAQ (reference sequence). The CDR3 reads CASSPLTLGTNEQFF. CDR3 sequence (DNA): TGTGCCAGCAGCCCCCTAACACTCGGCACGAATGAGCAGTTCTTC.

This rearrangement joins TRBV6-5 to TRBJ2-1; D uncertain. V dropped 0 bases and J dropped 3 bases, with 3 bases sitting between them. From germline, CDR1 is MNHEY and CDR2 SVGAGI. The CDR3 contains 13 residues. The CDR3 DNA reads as TGTGCCAGCAGTTACTCCCTCTACAATGAGCAGTTCTTC. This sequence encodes CASSYSLYNEQFF.

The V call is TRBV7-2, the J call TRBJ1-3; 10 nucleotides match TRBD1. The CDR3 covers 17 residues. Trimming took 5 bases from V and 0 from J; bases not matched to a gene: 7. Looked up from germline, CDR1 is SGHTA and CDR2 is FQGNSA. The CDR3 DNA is TGTGCCAGCAGCGACCGGGACAGGGGACTCTCTGGAAACACCATATATTTT. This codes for CASSDRDRGLSGNTIYF. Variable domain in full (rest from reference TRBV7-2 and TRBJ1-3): GAGVSQSPSNKVTEKGKDVELRCDPISGHTALYWYRQSLGQGLEFLIYFQGNSAPDKSGLPSDRFSAERTGGSVSTLTIQRTQQEDSAVYLCASSDRDRGLSGNTIYFGEGSWLTVV.

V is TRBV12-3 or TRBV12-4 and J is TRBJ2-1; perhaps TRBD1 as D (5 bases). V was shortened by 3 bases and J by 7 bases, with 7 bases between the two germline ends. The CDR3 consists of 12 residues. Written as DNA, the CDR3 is TGTGCCAGCAGTTTGCAGGGAAATGAGCAGTTCTTC. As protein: CASSLQGNEQFF.

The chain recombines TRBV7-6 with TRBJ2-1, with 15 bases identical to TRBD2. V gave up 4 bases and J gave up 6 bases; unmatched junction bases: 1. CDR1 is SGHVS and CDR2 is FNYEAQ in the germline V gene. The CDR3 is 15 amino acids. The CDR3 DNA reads TGTGCCAGCAGCTCGGGACTAGCGGGGGGCAATGAGCAGTTCTTC. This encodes CASSSGLAGGNEQFF.